The 4 T cell receptor beta chains in this list originate from one sample, sequenced in a study of T cells in Graves' hyperthyroidism and ophthalmopathy. The source material, RNA transcripts, was used to amplify TCR beta CDR3 regions. An initial round of RT-PCR targeting the TCR CDR3 relied on the HTBI primer set. MiXCR, applied by TCRdb to the multiplex PCR reads, yields one record per CDR3 protein. The data contain a few hundred thousand distinct CDR3 sequences, more than 15% of them singletons. Material for sequencing was blood. These receptors all come from a woman aged 25 to 39 with Graves' hyperthyroidism.

This clonotype was observed a few times. The chain employs TRBV20-1 and TRBJ1-4; tentative D call: TRBD1 (5 bases). CDR3 length equals 15 residues. V was clipped by 3 bases and J by 3 bases, with 14 bases between them. From germline, CDR1 is DFQATT and CDR2 SNEGSKA (reference sequence). The CDR3 DNA is TGCAGTGCTAGGAATTCTAGGGGCTCTAATGAAAAACTGTTTTTT. This translates into CSARNSRGSNEKLFF.

This clonotype showed up many times. The V gene is TRBV5-1, the J gene TRBJ2-7; the D gene could be TRBD1 or TRBD2 (5 bases each). V lost 4 bases to trimming and J lost 2 bases, with 10 bases between them. CDR1 and CDR2 from the germline V gene are SGHRS and YFSETQ. The length of the CDR3 is 13 residues. The DNA of the CDR3 is TGCGCCAGCAGCCCGGGACCACCCTACGAGCAGTACTTC. This sequence encodes CASSPGPPYEQYF.

The rearrangement links TRBV5-1 to TRBJ1-2, with D uncertain. V was trimmed by 2 bases and J by 2 bases, leaving 10 bases between them. The CDR3 loop spans 14 amino acids. Germline values: CDR1 SGHRS, CDR2 YFSETQ. CDR3 sequence reads: CASSFGSRNYGYTF. The CDR3 DNA reads as TGCGCCAGCAGCTTTGGCTCCAGGAACTATGGCTACACCTTC.

The table lists this clonotype with many counts. The chain is built from TRBV18 and TRBJ2-1; 7 nucleotides match TRBD2. The germline gives CDR1 KGHSH, CDR2 LQKENI. Trimming at V came to 3 bases and at J to 6 bases, leaving 8 bases not matched to a gene. The CDR3 has 15 residues. The CDR3 loop reads CASSPAAGVSNEQFF. The CDR3 region has the DNA TGTGCCAGCTCACCGGCTGCGGGAGTGTCCAATGAGCAGTTCTTC.